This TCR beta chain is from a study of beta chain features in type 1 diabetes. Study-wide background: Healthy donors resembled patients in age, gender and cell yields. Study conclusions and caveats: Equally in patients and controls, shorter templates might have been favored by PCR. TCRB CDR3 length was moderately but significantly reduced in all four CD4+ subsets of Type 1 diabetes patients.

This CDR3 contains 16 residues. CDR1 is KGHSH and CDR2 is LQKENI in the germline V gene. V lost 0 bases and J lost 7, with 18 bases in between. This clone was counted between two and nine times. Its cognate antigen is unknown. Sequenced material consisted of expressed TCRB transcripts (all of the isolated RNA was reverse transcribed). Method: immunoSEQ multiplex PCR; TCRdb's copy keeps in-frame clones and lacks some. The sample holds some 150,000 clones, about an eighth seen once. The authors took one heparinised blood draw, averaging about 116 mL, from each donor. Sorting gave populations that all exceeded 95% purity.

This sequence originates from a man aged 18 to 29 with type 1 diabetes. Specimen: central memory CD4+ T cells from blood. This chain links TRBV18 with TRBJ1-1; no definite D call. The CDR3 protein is CASSPPRAVSSGEAFF. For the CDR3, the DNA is TGTGCCAGCTCACCACCACGAGCCGTGTCCAGTGGTGAAGCTTTCTTT.